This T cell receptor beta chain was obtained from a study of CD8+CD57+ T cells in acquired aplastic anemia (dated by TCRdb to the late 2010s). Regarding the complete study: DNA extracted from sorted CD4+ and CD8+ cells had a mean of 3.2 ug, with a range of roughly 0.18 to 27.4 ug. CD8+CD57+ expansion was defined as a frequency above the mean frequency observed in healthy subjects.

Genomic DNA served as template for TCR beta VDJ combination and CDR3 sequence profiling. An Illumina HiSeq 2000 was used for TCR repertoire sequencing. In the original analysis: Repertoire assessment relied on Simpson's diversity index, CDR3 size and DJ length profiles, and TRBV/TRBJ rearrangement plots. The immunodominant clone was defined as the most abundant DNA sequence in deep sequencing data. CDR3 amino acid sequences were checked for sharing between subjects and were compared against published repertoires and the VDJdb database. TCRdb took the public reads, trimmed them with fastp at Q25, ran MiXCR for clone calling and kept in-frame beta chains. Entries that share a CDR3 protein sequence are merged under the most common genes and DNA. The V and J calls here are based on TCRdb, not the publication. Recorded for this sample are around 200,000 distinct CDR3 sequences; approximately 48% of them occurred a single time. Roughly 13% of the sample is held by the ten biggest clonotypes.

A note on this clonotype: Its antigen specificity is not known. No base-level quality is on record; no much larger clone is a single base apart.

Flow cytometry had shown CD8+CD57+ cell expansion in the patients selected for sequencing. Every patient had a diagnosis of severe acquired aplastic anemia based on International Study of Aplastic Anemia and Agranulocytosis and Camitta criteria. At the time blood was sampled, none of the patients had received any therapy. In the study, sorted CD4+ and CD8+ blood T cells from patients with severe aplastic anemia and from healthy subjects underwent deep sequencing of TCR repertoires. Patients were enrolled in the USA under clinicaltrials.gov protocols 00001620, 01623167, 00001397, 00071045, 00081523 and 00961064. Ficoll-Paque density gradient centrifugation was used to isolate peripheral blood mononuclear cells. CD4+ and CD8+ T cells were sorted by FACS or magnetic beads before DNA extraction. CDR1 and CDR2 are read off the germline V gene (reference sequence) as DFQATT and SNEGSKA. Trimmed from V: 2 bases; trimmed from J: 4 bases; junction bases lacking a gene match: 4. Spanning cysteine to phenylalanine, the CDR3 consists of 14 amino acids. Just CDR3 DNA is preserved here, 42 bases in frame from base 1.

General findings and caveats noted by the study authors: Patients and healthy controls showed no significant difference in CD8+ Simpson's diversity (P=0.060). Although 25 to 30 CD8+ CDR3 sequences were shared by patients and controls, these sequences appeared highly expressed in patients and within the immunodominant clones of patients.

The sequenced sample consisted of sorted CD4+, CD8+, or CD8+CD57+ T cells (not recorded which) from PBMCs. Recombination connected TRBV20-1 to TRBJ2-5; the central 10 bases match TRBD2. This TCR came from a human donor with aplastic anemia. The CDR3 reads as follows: CSARPPSGRETQYF. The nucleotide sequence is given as TGCAGTGCTAGACCCCCTAGCGGGAGAGAGACCCAGTACTTC.